This is a list of T cell receptor beta chains from one sample in a study of blood T cell repertoires in COVID-19. Sequencing used immunoSEQ multiplex PCR; TCRdb keeps in-frame clones, though not all of them. The sample contains some 370,000 clones, around 90% of which appear only once. The sample consisted of peripheral blood. These receptors came from a man aged 40-50 years with acute or convalescent COVID-19. CDR3s include the opening cysteine and the closing phenylalanine or tryptophan. The D gene is left open where the match is weak. Some rows have no size entry. The others give once, few or many, or a class for an expanded clone.

d_call: TRBD1
v_call: TRBV11-2
cdr3_length: 15
j_call: TRBJ1-4
clone_size: NA
cdr3_aa: CASSPLGQGWEKLFF
cdr3_nt: TGTGCCAGCAGCCCGTTGGGACAGGGGTGGGAAAAACTGTTTTTT

d_call: NA
v_call: TRBV7-6
cdr3_length: 13
j_call: TRBJ2-1
clone_size: NA
cdr3_aa: CASSFNVVNEQFF
cdr3_nt: TGTGCCAGCAGCTTTAACGTAGTTAATGAGCAGTTCTTC

d_call: NA
v_call: TRBV15
cdr3_length: 14
j_call: TRBJ2-7
clone_size: NA
cdr3_aa: CATSRDVQANEQYF
cdr3_nt: TGTGCCACCAGCAGAGATGTACAGGCTAACGAGCAGTACTTC

d_call: NA
v_call: TRBV21-1
cdr3_length: 16
j_call: TRBJ1-2
clone_size: NA
cdr3_aa: CASSRRGGIPNYGYTF
cdr3_nt: TGTGCCAGCAGCCGGAGGGGGGGAATACCTAACTATGGCTACACCTTC

d_call: TRBD2
v_call: TRBV5-1
cdr3_length: 15
j_call: TRBJ2-1
clone_size: NA
cdr3_aa: CASSLDSGGYNEQFF
cdr3_nt: TGCGCCAGCAGCTTGGATTCGGGGGGGTACAATGAGCAGTTCTTC

d_call: TRBD1
v_call: TRBV6-2/TRBV6-3
cdr3_length: 15
j_call: TRBJ1-6
clone_size: NA
cdr3_aa: CASSYSGQGVSPLHF
cdr3_nt: TGTGCCAGCAGTTACTCCGGACAGGGGGTCTCACCCCTCCACTTT

d_call: NA
v_call: TRBV3-1/TRBV3-2
cdr3_length: 14
j_call: TRBJ2-5
clone_size: NA
cdr3_aa: CASSQNRVQETQYF
cdr3_nt: TGTGCCAGCAGCCAGAACAGGGTCCAAGAGACCCAGTACTTC

d_call: NA
v_call: TRBV5-1
cdr3_length: 15
j_call: TRBJ1-3
clone_size: NA
cdr3_aa: CASSLESFGGNTIYF
cdr3_nt: TGCGCCAGCAGCTTGGAATCGTTCGGTGGAAACACCATATATTTT

d_call: TRBD1
v_call: TRBV5-6
cdr3_length: 12
j_call: TRBJ1-1
clone_size: NA
cdr3_aa: CASSLGTGEAFF
cdr3_nt: TGTGCCAGCAGCCTAGGGACAGGTGAAGCTTTCTTT

d_call: NA
v_call: TRBV11-1
cdr3_length: 14
j_call: TRBJ1-1
clone_size: NA
cdr3_aa: CASSLQAGRTEAFF
cdr3_nt: TGTGCCAGCAGCTTACAGGCAGGGCGCACTGAAGCTTTCTTT

d_call: NA
v_call: TRBV27
cdr3_length: 15
j_call: TRBJ1-1
clone_size: NA
cdr3_aa: CASSTDYAVNTEAFF
cdr3_nt: TGTGCCAGCAGCACAGACTACGCAGTGAACACTGAAGCTTTCTTT

d_call: NA
v_call: TRBV19
cdr3_length: 14
j_call: TRBJ1-2
clone_size: few
cdr3_aa: CASSIPRTGSGYTF
cdr3_nt: TGTGCCAGTAGTATCCCCCGAACAGGGAGTGGCTACACCTTC

d_call: TRBD2
v_call: TRBV12-5
cdr3_length: 15
j_call: TRBJ2-1
clone_size: once
cdr3_aa: CASGQTSGGRIEQFF
cdr3_nt: TGTGCTAGTGGACAGACTAGCGGGGGTCGTATTGAGCAGTTCTTC

d_call: NA
v_call: TRBV7-2
cdr3_length: 13
j_call: TRBJ1-2
clone_size: NA
cdr3_aa: CASSYTTNYGYTF
cdr3_nt: TGTGCCAGCAGCTATACAACTAACTATGGCTACACCTTC

d_call: NA
v_call: TRBV5-1
cdr3_length: 15
j_call: TRBJ1-6
clone_size: NA
cdr3_aa: CASSLAQGTNSPLHF
cdr3_nt: TGCGCCAGCAGCTTGGCCCAGGGGACTAATTCACCCCTCCACTTT

d_call: NA
v_call: TRBV9
cdr3_length: 13
j_call: TRBJ2-5
clone_size: once
cdr3_aa: CASSVGFRETQYF
cdr3_nt: TGTGCCAGCAGCGTAGGTTTTAGAGAGACCCAGTACTTC

d_call: NA
v_call: TRBV21-1
cdr3_length: 9
j_call: TRBJ2-1
clone_size: NA
cdr3_aa: CASSNRQFF
cdr3_nt: TGTGCCAGCAGCAACAGGCAGTTCTTC

d_call: NA
v_call: TRBV7-8
cdr3_length: 13
j_call: TRBJ2-1
clone_size: NA
cdr3_aa: CASSPSDYNEQFF
cdr3_nt: TGTGCCAGCAGCCCAAGCGACTACAATGAGCAGTTCTTC

d_call: TRBD2
v_call: TRBV18
cdr3_length: 14
j_call: TRBJ2-7
clone_size: NA
cdr3_aa: CASSPPLAVYEQYF
cdr3_nt: TGTGCCAGCTCACCACCCCTAGCGGTCTACGAGCAGTACTTC

d_call: TRBD2
v_call: TRBV19
cdr3_length: 18
j_call: TRBJ2-5
clone_size: NA
cdr3_aa: CASSLTSFGGGPWETQYF
cdr3_nt: TGTGCCAGTAGTCTCACGTCTTTCGGGGGAGGGCCCTGGGAGACCCAGTACTTC

d_call: NA
v_call: TRBV29-1
cdr3_length: 13
j_call: TRBJ1-1
clone_size: NA
cdr3_aa: CSVAGILNTEAFF
cdr3_nt: TGCAGCGTCGCAGGGATACTGAACACTGAAGCTTTCTTT

d_call: TRBD2
v_call: TRBV9
cdr3_length: 16
j_call: TRBJ2-2
clone_size: NA
cdr3_aa: CASSVVAGGYTGELFF
cdr3_nt: TGTGCCAGCAGCGTGGTAGCGGGGGGATACACCGGGGAGCTGTTTTTT

d_call: TRBD1
v_call: TRBV19
cdr3_length: 15
j_call: TRBJ1-2
clone_size: NA
cdr3_aa: CASSAPIRGNSGYTF
cdr3_nt: TGTGCCAGTAGTGCGCCGATCAGGGGGAACTCGGGCTACACCTTC

d_call: TRBD2
v_call: TRBV18
cdr3_length: 19
j_call: TRBJ2-3
clone_size: NA
cdr3_aa: CASSPLLAGGLTSTDTQYF
cdr3_nt: TGTGCCAGCTCACCACTGTTAGCGGGAGGGCTCACTAGCACAGATACGCAGTATTTT

d_call: TRBD1
v_call: TRBV6-2/TRBV6-3
cdr3_length: 18
j_call: TRBJ2-3
clone_size: NA
cdr3_aa: CASSYPGQGFTDTDTQYF
cdr3_nt: TGTGCCAGCAGTTATCCGGGACAGGGCTTTACCGACACAGATACGCAGTATTTT

d_call: NA
v_call: TRBV2
cdr3_length: 15
j_call: TRBJ2-3
clone_size: NA
cdr3_aa: CASSSQELATDTQYF
cdr3_nt: TGTGCCAGCAGTTCCCAGGAACTAGCCACAGATACGCAGTATTTT

d_call: NA
v_call: TRBV27
cdr3_length: 14
j_call: TRBJ2-1
clone_size: NA
cdr3_aa: CASSQSGSYNEQFF
cdr3_nt: TGTGCCAGCAGTCAATCCGGGAGCTACAATGAGCAGTTCTTC

d_call: NA
v_call: TRBV24-1
cdr3_length: 15
j_call: TRBJ2-2
clone_size: NA
cdr3_aa: CATSDIRVSTGELFF
cdr3_nt: TGTGCCACCAGTGATATCCGGGTATCCACCGGGGAGCTGTTTTTT

d_call: TRBD1
v_call: TRBV19
cdr3_length: 18
j_call: TRBJ1-5
clone_size: NA
cdr3_aa: CASRSSRGQGLSNQPQHF
cdr3_nt: TGTGCCAGTAGATCCTCCAGGGGGCAAGGTTTGAGCAATCAGCCCCAGCATTTT

d_call: NA
v_call: TRBV20-1
cdr3_length: 13
j_call: TRBJ2-1
clone_size: NA
cdr3_aa: CSASGASGNEQFF
cdr3_nt: TGCAGTGCTAGTGGCGCAAGTGGCAATGAGCAGTTCTTC

d_call: NA
v_call: TRBV7-9
cdr3_length: 16
j_call: TRBJ1-1
clone_size: NA
cdr3_aa: CASSSPTGMRDTEAFF
cdr3_nt: TGTGCCAGCAGCTCGCCAACAGGGATGAGGGACACTGAAGCTTTCTTT

d_call: NA
v_call: TRBV28
cdr3_length: 15
j_call: TRBJ2-2
clone_size: NA
cdr3_aa: CASSFIRQDTGELFF
cdr3_nt: TGTGCCAGCAGTTTTATTCGGCAGGACACCGGGGAGCTGTTTTTT

d_call: TRBD1
v_call: TRBV28
cdr3_length: 15
j_call: TRBJ1-2
clone_size: NA
cdr3_aa: CASSLIRTGGGGYTF
cdr3_nt: TGTGCCAGCAGTTTAATCAGGACAGGGGGAGGCGGCTACACCTTC

d_call: NA
v_call: TRBV5-1
cdr3_length: 13
j_call: TRBJ2-5
clone_size: NA
cdr3_aa: CASSLDTMETQYF
cdr3_nt: TGCGCCAGCAGCTTGGACACCATGGAGACCCAGTACTTC

d_call: NA
v_call: TRBV3-1/TRBV3-2
cdr3_length: 11
j_call: TRBJ1-1
clone_size: NA
cdr3_aa: CASSQESQAFF
cdr3_nt: TGTGCCAGCAGCCAAGAGAGCCAAGCTTTCTTT

d_call: TRBD2
v_call: TRBV4-1
cdr3_length: 16
j_call: TRBJ2-3
clone_size: many
cdr3_aa: CASSLGLADLTDTQYF
cdr3_nt: TGCGCCAGCAGCCTAGGACTAGCGGATCTTACAGATACGCAGTATTTT

d_call: TRBD1
v_call: TRBV28
cdr3_length: 14
j_call: TRBJ1-5
clone_size: few
cdr3_aa: CASRQQGAGQPQHF
cdr3_nt: TGTGCCAGCAGACAACAGGGGGCGGGTCAGCCCCAGCATTTT

d_call: TRBD1
v_call: TRBV7-9
cdr3_length: 18
j_call: TRBJ2-3
clone_size: NA
cdr3_aa: CASSSPRTGPVVTDTQYF
cdr3_nt: TGTGCCAGCAGCTCGCCGCGGACAGGGCCCGTTGTCACAGATACGCAGTATTTT

d_call: NA
v_call: TRBV23-1
cdr3_length: 15
j_call: TRBJ2-1
clone_size: NA
cdr3_aa: CASSQWGRGSNEQFF
cdr3_nt: TGCGCCAGCAGTCAATGGGGACGGGGGTCCAATGAGCAGTTCTTC